These T cell receptor beta chains were read from a single sample in a study of blood T cell repertoires in COVID-19. Clones were sequenced by immunoSEQ multiplex PCR, and TCRdb holds only the in-frame ones, with some missing. The repertoire holds about 200,000 clones, with 65% to 90% as singletons. Sequencing used PBMCs or T cells enriched from blood (not recorded which). These TCRs come from a woman in her forties with acute COVID-19. Both conserved end residues are part of each CDR3. A D gene is named only where the DNA matches it firmly. The size entry is marked missing in some rows and otherwise reads once, few, many or a size class.

V gene,D gene,J gene,clone size,CDR3 DNA,CDR3 protein
TRBV18,.,TRBJ1-2,.,TGTGCCAGCTCACCACAGGGGGAGAACTATGGCTACACCTTC,CASSPQGENYGYTF
TRBV24-1,.,TRBJ2-7,.,TGTGCCACCCAGAGGTACGAGCAGTACTTC,CATQRYEQYF
TRBV19,TRBD2,TRBJ2-7,few,TGTGCCAGTAGTTTAACCGGGACTAGCGGAAACTACGAGCAGTACTTC,CASSLTGTSGNYEQYF
TRBV11-2,TRBD1,TRBJ2-2,.,TGTGCCAGCAGCCCCCAGGGGGCCGGGGAGCTGTTTTTT,CASSPQGAGELFF
TRBV4-3,.,TRBJ2-7,.,TGCGCCAGCAGCCCCCAGGGGGGCTCCTACGAGCAGTACTTC,CASSPQGGSYEQYF
TRBV28,.,TRBJ1-2,.,TGTGCCAGCAGTCCCAATCAGGGTTTCAGTGGCTACACCTTC,CASSPNQGFSGYTF
TRBV27,.,TRBJ2-5,.,TGTGCCAGCAGTTCCCTCAGCGCAATCCAAGAGACCCAGTACTTC,CASSSLSAIQETQYF
TRBV5-1,.,TRBJ1-4,.,TGCGCCAGCACCCCGGGGGAGAATGAAAAACTGTTTTTT,CASTPGENEKLFF
TRBV13,TRBD2,TRBJ2-1,.,TGTGCCAGCAGTTCGAAGCGGGACTACTCCTACAATGAGCAGTTCTTC,CASSSKRDYSYNEQFF
TRBV28,.,TRBJ2-7,.,TGTGCCAGCAGTCCCCCACACAGGGCGGGCCACGAGCAGTACTTC,CASSPPHRAGHEQYF
TRBV4-1,.,TRBJ2-1,.,TGCGCCAGCAGCCAAGTCTACGGGAATGAGCAGTTCTTC,CASSQVYGNEQFF
TRBV11-3,TRBD1,TRBJ1-1,.,TGTGCCAGCAGCTCCTCGGGACAGGGGGCGGAAGCTTTCTTT,CASSSSGQGAEAFF
TRBV9,TRBD2,TRBJ2-3,.,TGTGCCAGCAGCGCCCAAGCGGGAGGGCCGTCAGATACGCAGTATTTT,CASSAQAGGPSDTQYF
TRBV5-1,.,TRBJ2-3,.,TGCGCCAGCAGCTTGAGAACGGGGAGGACAGATACGCAGTATTTT,CASSLRTGRTDTQYF
TRBV6-2/TRBV6-3,.,TRBJ1-1,.,TGTGCCAGCAGTTACTCTATAACTGAAGCTTTCTTT,CASSYSITEAFF
TRBV15,TRBD1,TRBJ1-5,.,TGTGCCACCAGCAGAGATTTAGTCGGGCTCCCTGGGACAGGGGGTTCCTTTAGCAATCAGCCCCAGCATTTT,CATSRDLVGLPGTGGSFSNQPQHF
TRBV29-1,.,TRBJ2-7,.,TGCAGCGTTGAGGTAGCTGGTGAGCAGTACTTC,CSVEVAGEQYF
TRBV28,TRBD2,TRBJ2-5,.,TGTGCCAGCAGCCAGGTGACGCTAAAGGGACTAGCGGGGCGACGGCGGACCCAGTACTTC,CASSQVTLKGLAGRRRTQYF
TRBV19,TRBD2,TRBJ2-4,.,TGTGCCAGTAGTATGCCTAGCGGTAAAAACATTCAGTACTTC,CASSMPSGKNIQYF
TRBV10-2,.,TRBJ1-2,.,TGCGCCAGCACCGAGGGGGGGACTGGTGGCTACACCTTC,CASTEGGTGGYTF
TRBV24-1,TRBD1,TRBJ2-3,.,TGTGCCACCGGGGGACAGGGGCCGGCCGTGCGGAGCACAGATACGCAGTATTTT,CATGGQGPAVRSTDTQYF
TRBV18,.,TRBJ1-2,.,TGTGCCAGCTCACCACCGGGGGGACTTCTCTATGGCTACACCTTC,CASSPPGGLLYGYTF
TRBV6-4,TRBD1,TRBJ2-7,few,TGTGCCACCTCGACAGGGAGCTCCTACGAGCAGTACTTC,CATSTGSSYEQYF
TRBV14,TRBD2,TRBJ2-7,once,TGTGCCAGCAGCTACGGGACTAGCGGCTACGAGCAGTACTTC,CASSYGTSGYEQYF
TRBV27,.,TRBJ2-1,.,TGTGCCAGCAGTTTAGGCCTTAATTCCTACAATGAGCAGTTCTTC,CASSLGLNSYNEQFF
TRBV7-2,.,TRBJ1-2,once,TGTGCCAGCAGCTCTCTATCACGGGGGGTGAGTCGGGGCAACTATGGCTACACCTTC,CASSSLSRGVSRGNYGYTF
TRBV3-1/TRBV3-2,.,TRBJ1-5,once,TGTGCCAGCAGCCGAGGACAGAGGTTTAATCAGCCCCAGCATTTT,CASSRGQRFNQPQHF
TRBV25-1,.,TRBJ2-3,.,TGTGCCAGCAGGGAGACAGATACGCAGTATTTT,CASRETDTQYF